This T cell receptor (beta chain) was identified during a study of monozygotic twins with inflammatory bowel disease (dated by TCRdb to between 2019 and 2020). With respect to the entire study: The full study comprised 28 monozygotic twin pairs: nine German pairs (four IBD-concordant, five IBD-discordant) and 19 IBD-discordant Danish pairs. Within discordant pairs, disease-associated traits were sought mainly by comparing IBD patients with their genetically identical healthy co-twins. Each individual had, on average, about 151 000 unique TCRalpha sequences and 181 000 unique TCRbeta sequences available for analysis. What the authors observed across the whole study: The analysis was unable to tell apart different T cell subtypes. Compared with healthy twins, IBD patients shared fewer clonotypes with other individuals, and the difference was most pronounced in patients with signs of disease activity. No difference in repertoire similarity was observed between concordant and discordant twins, possibly owing to limited statistical power. No single strong signal or clonotype linked to IBD turned up in the results, so the idea that one exists was not supported. Because patients received different immunosuppressive treatments, the repertoires may have picked up extra background noise and variability between individuals. Measured by the inverse Simpson index, TCRbeta repertoire diversity was lower in IBD patients than in their healthy co-twins.

Library preparation used 5' RACE. The input for every TCR library was roughly 3,200 ng of total RNA. cDNA was synthesized with SMARTScribe reverse transcriptase in eight separate reactions per sample. Unique molecular identifiers containing a 6-nucleotide sample barcode were introduced through template switching during cDNA synthesis. Amplification of TCRalpha and TCRbeta cDNA involved two nested PCRs of approximately 16 and 10 cycles, and each PCR was followed by bead purification. Before amplification, cDNA was treated with uracil DNA-glycosylase and purified using the QIAquick PCR purification kit. The second PCR added Illumina TruSeq-compatible adapters along with sample-specific barcodes. TapeStation and Qubit were used to check library quality and concentration, and roughly 4.6 ng of each library was pooled. Sequencing of pooled libraries was carried out on an Illumina HiSeq2500 single-index Rapid Run using 2 x 100 bp reads and custom sequencing primers. For the original study's pipeline: PCR and sequencing errors were corrected by UMI-based consensus assembly using MiGEC version 1.2.6. MiXCR version 2.1.1 handled V(D)J alignment, clonotype assembly and CDR3 extraction. Gene usage, clonotype sharing and MAIT/NKT TCR abundance were normalised by analysing the top 1000, 10 000 and 20 000 clonotypes per sample. After downsampling to 27 000 UMIs, diversity was calculated as the inverse Simpson index using the vegan R package. Statistical testing used paired Mann-Whitney U tests on the discordant twin pairs and applied Benjamini-Hochberg correction for multiple testing. Through TCRdb reprocessing, the reads give one entry per CDR3 protein sequence; DNA is omitted. Here the V and J calls rest on TCRdb's processing, not on the authors' analysis. This sample's table contains around 190,000 distinct CDR3 sequences. 1.5% to 2% of the sample comes from the top ten.

From each donor, a 2.5 ml peripheral blood sample was drawn into PAXgene tubes and stored at -80 degrees C. Without T cell sorting, total RNA was isolated from whole blood using the PAXgene blood miRNA kit on an automated QIAcube. Peripheral blood from monozygotic twin pairs, either concordant or discordant for inflammatory bowel disease, underwent deep TCRalpha and TCRbeta repertoire profiling that used unique molecular barcoding. Smoking habits were recorded for all twin pairs, and each individual was classified as a current, former or never smoker. Spanning cysteine to phenylalanine, the CDR3 consists of 11 amino acids. DNA for this receptor is not on file. The germline V gene gives CDR1 as SGHAT and CDR2 as FQNNGV. With respect to this clonotype: Its antigen is still unknown.

Material: blood. The sequence was obtained from a human donor with ulcerative colitis or Crohn's disease, or a healthy co-twin of an affected twin (not recorded which). Recombination connected TRBV11-2 to TRBJ1-5. CDR3 sequence: CASSLDGPQHF.